Listed below are T cell receptor beta chains from one sample, sequenced in a study of T-cell reconstitution after alpha-beta-depleted transplantation in children. TCRdb re-called the PCR reads through MiXCR, storing one row per CDR3 protein. Of about 580,000 distinct CDR3 sequences in the sample, under 25% were seen once. Sequencing used PBMCs, mostly from graft donor cells, obtained 360 days after TCRalphabeta/CD19-depleted stem cell transplant. All receptors derive from a boy less than two years old who had a stem cell transplant for acute myeloid leukemia, so the T cells may come from the graft donor. CDR3s include the opening cysteine and the closing phenylalanine or tryptophan. The order of the fields is clone size, CDR3 length, V gene, J gene, D gene, CDR3 protein, CDR3 DNA. D genes are given only for firm matches. Clone sizes are given selectively: once, few, many, or a class where the clone is expanded.

clone_size: .
cdr3_length: 17
v_call: TRBV6-5
j_call: TRBJ2-2
d_call: .
cdr3_aa: CASSSSSFLWDTGELFF
cdr3_nt: TGTGCCAGCAGTTCTTCTAGCTTCTTGTGGGACACCGGGGAGCTGTTTTTT

clone_size: few
cdr3_length: 14
v_call: TRBV4-3
j_call: TRBJ1-2
d_call: .
cdr3_aa: CASSQDRGYYGYTF
cdr3_nt: TGCGCCAGCAGCCAAGACAGGGGTTACTATGGCTACACCTTC

clone_size: many
cdr3_length: 16
v_call: TRBV5-1
j_call: TRBJ1-5
d_call: .
cdr3_aa: CASSLAGSYSNQPQHF
cdr3_nt: TGCGCCAGCAGCTTGGCGGGGAGCTATAGCAATCAGCCCCAGCATTTT

clone_size: few
cdr3_length: 15
v_call: TRBV29-1
j_call: TRBJ2-1
d_call: .
cdr3_aa: CSVVGLSVGYNEQFF
cdr3_nt: TGCAGCGTTGTAGGTCTGAGCGTGGGCTACAATGAGCAGTTCTTC

clone_size: once
cdr3_length: 16
v_call: TRBV20-1
j_call: TRBJ2-5
d_call: TRBD2
cdr3_aa: CSATSGMTSAQETQYF
cdr3_nt: TGCAGTGCTACGTCCGGGATGACTAGCGCACAAGAGACCCAGTACTTC

clone_size: few
cdr3_length: 13
v_call: TRBV2
j_call: TRBJ2-2
d_call: .
cdr3_aa: CASSGWGGGELFF
cdr3_nt: TGTGCCAGCAGTGGTTGGGGCGGCGGGGAGCTGTTTTTT

clone_size: many
cdr3_length: 13
v_call: TRBV18
j_call: TRBJ2-2
d_call: .
cdr3_aa: CASSPRDSGELFF
cdr3_nt: TGTGCCAGCTCACCGCGGGACAGCGGGGAGCTGTTTTTT

clone_size: many
cdr3_length: 15
v_call: TRBV11-2
j_call: TRBJ2-1
d_call: TRBD1
cdr3_aa: CASSLRGGAYNEQFF
cdr3_nt: TGTGCCAGCAGCTTAAGAGGGGGCGCCTACAATGAGCAGTTCTTC

clone_size: few
cdr3_length: 16
v_call: TRBV20-1
j_call: TRBJ2-1
d_call: .
cdr3_aa: CSARDLGGGNYNEQFF
cdr3_nt: TGCAGTGCTAGAGATCTTGGCGGGGGCAACTACAATGAGCAGTTCTTC

clone_size: few
cdr3_length: 13
v_call: TRBV5-1
j_call: TRBJ1-2
d_call: .
cdr3_aa: CASSSAGGSGYTF
cdr3_nt: TGCGCCAGCAGCTCGGCGGGGGGCAGTGGCTACACCTTC

clone_size: .
cdr3_length: 8
v_call: TRBV5-6
j_call: TRBJ2-4
d_call: .
cdr3_aa: CAKNIQYF
cdr3_nt: TGTGCCAAAAACATTCAGTACTTC

clone_size: .
cdr3_length: 12
v_call: TRBV24-1
j_call: TRBJ1-5
d_call: .
cdr3_aa: CATSVGSGPQHF
cdr3_nt: TGTGCCACCAGTGTGGGGTCGGGACCCCAGCATTTT

clone_size: .
cdr3_length: 15
v_call: TRBV12-5
j_call: TRBJ1-4
d_call: TRBD1
cdr3_aa: CASGLGGQVNEKLFF
cdr3_nt: TGTGCTAGTGGTCTTGGGGGACAGGTTAATGAAAAACTGTTTTTT

clone_size: .
cdr3_length: 16
v_call: TRBV7-9
j_call: TRBJ2-6
d_call: .
cdr3_aa: CASSLGAGSGANVLTF
cdr3_nt: TGTGCCAGCAGCTTAGGGGCAGGCTCTGGGGCCAACGTCCTGACTTTC

clone_size: .
cdr3_length: 14
v_call: TRBV12-5
j_call: TRBJ2-3
d_call: .
cdr3_aa: CASGSPSDTDTQYF
cdr3_nt: TGTGCTAGTGGTTCCCCTAGCGATACAGATACGCAGTATTTT

clone_size: many
cdr3_length: 14
v_call: TRBV5-1
j_call: TRBJ2-2
d_call: .
cdr3_aa: CASSLSRAPGELFF
cdr3_nt: TGCGCCAGCAGCTTGTCACGAGCCCCCGGGGAGCTGTTTTTT

clone_size: .
cdr3_length: 16
v_call: TRBV4-3
j_call: TRBJ2-3
d_call: TRBD1
cdr3_aa: CASSRGPGQGTDTQYF
cdr3_nt: TGCGCCAGCAGCCGGGGACCGGGACAGGGCACAGATACGCAGTATTTT

clone_size: many
cdr3_length: 13
v_call: TRBV4-3
j_call: TRBJ2-1
d_call: .
cdr3_aa: CASSQRPYNEQFF
cdr3_nt: TGCGCCAGCAGCCAACGCCCTTACAATGAGCAGTTCTTC

clone_size: .
cdr3_length: 18
v_call: TRBV20-1
j_call: TRBJ2-3
d_call: TRBD1
cdr3_aa: CSARVPRTGRNPTDTQYF
cdr3_nt: TGCAGTGCTAGAGTTCCTAGGACAGGCCGAAACCCCACAGATACGCAGTATTTT

clone_size: .
cdr3_length: 16
v_call: TRBV24-1
j_call: TRBJ2-3
d_call: .
cdr3_aa: CATSRPLGDDADTQYF
cdr3_nt: TGTGCCACCTCAAGACCCTTAGGGGACGACGCAGATACGCAGTATTTT

clone_size: .
cdr3_length: 12
v_call: TRBV12-3/TRBV12-4
j_call: TRBJ2-5
d_call: .
cdr3_aa: CASSLTGQAQYF
cdr3_nt: TGTGCCAGCAGTCTGACGGGGCAGGCCCAGTACTTC

clone_size: few
cdr3_length: 15
v_call: TRBV27
j_call: TRBJ2-7
d_call: TRBD1
cdr3_aa: CASSPPRGQTYEQYF
cdr3_nt: TGTGCCAGCAGTCCCCCCAGGGGGCAGACCTACGAGCAGTACTTC

clone_size: few
cdr3_length: 16
v_call: TRBV2
j_call: TRBJ1-1
d_call: .
cdr3_aa: CASSEALTGKNTEAFF
cdr3_nt: TGTGCCAGCAGTGAAGCGCTTACAGGGAAGAACACTGAAGCTTTCTTT

clone_size: few
cdr3_length: 12
v_call: TRBV6-5
j_call: TRBJ2-3
d_call: .
cdr3_aa: CASSSRQDTQYF
cdr3_nt: TGTGCCAGCAGCTCCCGGCAGGATACGCAGTATTTT